The clone carrying this T cell receptor beta chain was seen more than once but under ten times. Its antigen is unknown. This sample is part of a study of beta chain features in type 1 diabetes. Whole-study context: No age, gender or cell yield differences were seen between patients and healthy donors. General observations from the study: cDNA sequencing could over-represent cells with high TCR expression. Individuals with type 1 diabetes displayed fewer insertions and more deletions at VDJ junctions.

Since all of the isolated RNA was reverse transcribed, expressed TCRB transcripts were what got sequenced. Sequencing was performed with immunoSEQ multiplex PCR; in TCRdb, only in-frame clones are kept and a portion is missing. The sample includes about 40,000 clones, around 49% of them seen just once. Purity exceeded 95% in all sorted populations. CDR3 length equals 14 residues. CDR1 SGHRS and CDR2 YFSETQ come from the germline V gene. V lost 1 base, J lost 2 bases, and 0 bases stayed unmatched. The gene calls are TRBV5-1 and TRBJ1-5, with 7 bases lining up with TRBD1. The sequenced sample was central memory CD4+ T cells from blood. This receptor was obtained from a woman younger than 35 in good health. In DNA form, the CDR3 reads TGCGCCAGCAGCTTGACAGGGGGCAATCAGCCCCAGCATTTT. Translation gives CASSLTGGNQPQHF.